This is a list of T cell receptor beta chains from one sample in a study of cytomegalovirus exposure and HLA in healthy donors. Assay used: immunoSEQ multiplex PCR; TCRdb lists only in-frame clones, some missing. The sample contains 150,000 or so clones, roughly 82% of which appear only once. The sequencing input was PBMCs. These receptors all stem from a male donor in good health and CMV-seropositive. The conserved cysteine and the conserved F or W are not part of the CDR3 here.

>TRBJ2-5|TRBV6-1
ASSESVRGAEETQY
>TRBJ1-1|TRBV7-9
ASSLGDRGTEAF
>TRBJ2-7|TRBV11-2
ASSSGQHLYEQY
>TRBJ1-1|TRBV18
ASSPKRLGHTEAF
>TRBJ2-5|TRBV9
ASSVGAGQETQY
>TRBJ2-5|TRBV7-2
ASSLTREETQY
>TRBJ2-1|TRBV7-9
ASSLEAGGPNNEQF
>TRBJ1-5|TRBV27
ASSLRGGGQPQH
>TRBJ2-7|TRBV27
ASSLKGLPYEQY
>TRBJ1-6|TRBV2
ASSTSTGSPLH
>TRBJ2-7|TRBV28
ASSLRPPSYEQY
>TRBJ2-1|TRBV7-2
ASSPDRGLHNEQF
>TRBJ1-1|TRBV20-1
SVNDRGPTF
>TRBJ2-7|TRBV5-5
ASSQPLTGAYEQY
>TRBJ2-7|TRBV6-1
ASSTNRESTYEQY
>TRBJ2-3|TRBV27
ASSLWRGGNLRTDTQY
>TRBJ2-2|TRBV5-6
ASSFGFQEDTGELF
>TRBJ1-5|TRBV6-1
ASTRGGQSHQPQH
>TRBJ2-1|TRBV28
ASSWPRGVPSYNEQF